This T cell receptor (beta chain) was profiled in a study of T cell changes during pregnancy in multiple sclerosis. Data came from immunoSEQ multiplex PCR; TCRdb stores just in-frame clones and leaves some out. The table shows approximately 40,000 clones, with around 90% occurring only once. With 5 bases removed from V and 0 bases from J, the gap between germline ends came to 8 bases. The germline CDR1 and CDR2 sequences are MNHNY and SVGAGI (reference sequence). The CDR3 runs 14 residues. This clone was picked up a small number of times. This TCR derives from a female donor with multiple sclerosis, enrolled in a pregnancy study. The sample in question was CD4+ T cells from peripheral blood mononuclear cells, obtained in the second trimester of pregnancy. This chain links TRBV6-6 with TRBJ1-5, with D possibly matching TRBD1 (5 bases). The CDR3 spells CASSATDSNQPQHF. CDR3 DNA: TGTGCCAGCAGTGCGACAGATAGCAATCAGCCCCAGCATTTT.